This record looks at one T cell receptor (beta chain) sequence and its context. Its specific antigen is unknown. There are no base qualities to consult, and no much larger clone falls within one base. The sample has other DNA sequences that encode this CDR3 too. Donors were healthy HIV-negative adults with no recently reported acute infections or vaccinations. Every donor was a Caucasian adult living in Nashville, Tennessee, USA. CD4+ T cells were enriched through magnetic negative selection, after which naive cells were positively selected on CD45RA and the remaining negative fraction served as the memory subset. Blood was obtained by leukapheresis, after which PBMCs were separated by Ficoll-Histopaque density gradient centrifugation and cryopreserved in liquid nitrogen vapor phase. Analytical flow cytometry was used to check the purity and quantity of each magnetically sorted T cell population. Genomic DNA was isolated from each sorted fraction and quantified by UV absorbance on a Nanodrop 2000c.

The data belong to a study of shared clonotypes between healthy human individuals (dated by TCRdb to about 2020). Background on the whole study: The cohort included a few men and two women between 18 and 49 years of age. For each donor, CD4 naive and CD4 memory were each run on three plates, CD8 naive on two plates, and CD8 memory on one plate. The study deeply sequenced blood TCR repertoires of several healthy adults to estimate repertoire size and the extent of clonotype sharing between individuals. To increase sequencing depth and limit assay-specific biases, TCR repertoire library preparation and sequencing were carried out by different laboratories using diverse techniques. Per donor, leukapheresis produced somewhere between about 0.94 and 9 billion PBMCs.

TCR CDR3 regions were amplified from genomic DNA by multiplex PCR using the deep immunoSEQ assay. Extracted genomic DNA from each cell subset was distributed evenly across all wells of several immunoSEQ 96-well plates, and each plate was treated as a replicate. For sorted subsets, 150 to 250 ng of genomic DNA, equivalent to some 30,000 T cell genomes, went into each replicate PCR. Purified libraries were quantified with a Qubit 3.0 fluorometer, sized on a Bioanalyzer 2100, and re-quantified with the KAPA Library Quantification kit. Each immunoSEQ 96-well plate was sequenced on its own single-read 150-cycle Illumina NextSeq 550 flow cell. The paper's data handling went like this. Because the immunoSEQ output included only junctional sequences and no quality scores, the filtering could not be the same as the filtering used for full-length reads. To assign V/J genes and CDR3, sequences were annotated using PyIR, a Python wrapper for IgBLAST v1.9, with IMGT germline references. Reads with weak V/J assignments (E-value above 1e-6), missing CDR3, stop codons, out-of-frame junctions, or ambiguous translated residues were removed. V3J clonotypes were defined by identical inferred V gene, J gene, and CDR3 amino acid sequence. Percentage overlap between repertoires was computed as shared unique clonotypes divided by the size of the smaller repertoire. Richness of each repertoire was evaluated using RTK rarefaction, the Chao1 estimator, and Recon v2.1 estimates of unobserved clonotypes. Generation probabilities were computed with OLGA for all TCRbeta clonotypes obtained by the gDNA method from four donors. What TCRdb holds here is the immuneACCESS table cut down to in-frame rearrangements. Part of the clones is not present; checked against another copy, under half of the missing clones reflect an unresolved V gene, and the others are unexplained. D and trimming were read from the DNA, whereas the V and J calls and clone size are those reported in that table. The sample table holds about 1,500,000 clones, of which around 97% were seen once. 1.2% of the sample is taken by the ten largest.

Study-wide findings and limitations: When a handful of donors were compared, the shared fraction of clonotypes was around 5.1% for naive CD4, 3.5% to 4% for naive CD8, 2.3% for memory CD4, and roughly 0.43% for memory CD8. Pairwise subsampling indicated that sequencing depth was expected to affect the degree of clonotype sharing among donors. Compared with non-shared clonotypes, clonotypes shared by all four sorted-subset donors had higher generation probabilities. Rarefaction of sorted-subset datasets indicated incomplete sequencing despite the large sequencing depth. Naive subsets generally had larger estimated clonotype richness than memory subsets. Because the study included only a small number of donors, the genetic and exposure-history diversity represented was limited. Sampling was restricted to blood, and TCR repertoires in tissues likely differ from the TCR repertoires found in blood.

The sequenced sample was naive CD4+ T cells sorted from blood. Per the publication, the cell subset or site label means: CD45RA+ positively selected. The clonotype was recovered from a man between 25 and 39 years old in good health.

The DNA sequence is TGCGCCAGCAGCTTGGGTACTGGGGCCAACGTCCTGACTTTC. Its protein is CASSLGTGANVLTF. The chain employs TRBV5-1 and TRBJ2-6, with no confidently assigned D gene. The CDR3 covers 14 residues, taking in both the cysteine and the phenylalanine. Kept here is only the CDR3 DNA, which spans 42 bases and is read in frame from base 1. V sheds 0 bases and J sheds 2 bases, leaving 3 bases between their ends. CDR1 and CDR2 were assigned from the germline V gene as SGHRS and YFSETQ.